A selection of T cell receptor beta chains follows, all from one sample in a study of cytomegalovirus exposure and HLA in healthy donors. Assay used: immunoSEQ multiplex PCR; TCRdb lists only in-frame clones, some missing. The repertoire has 75,000 to 100,000 clones, about 7.6% of them found once; the top ten carry about 2%. The sequenced sample was PBMCs. The receptors derive from a man over 45 in good health and CMV-seronegative. Both conserved end residues are part of each CDR3. Each record gives: clone size, J gene, D gene, V gene, CDR3 protein, CDR3 DNA. The D gene is left open where the match is weak. Clone size appears in some rows only: once, few, many, or a class for an expanded clone.

few TRBJ2-7 TRBD1 TRBV10-2 CASRLNTGTGVHEQYF TGCGCCAGCCGACTCAACACCGGGACAGGGGTCCACGAGCAGTACTTC
- TRBJ1-5 - TRBV10-2 CASSEPGFPVNQPQHF TGCGCCAGCAGTGAACCAGGTTTTCCTGTAAATCAGCCCCAGCATTTT
few TRBJ1-4 - TRBV10-2 CASRDNNEKLFF TGCGCCAGCCGGGACAATAATGAAAAACTGTTTTTT
few TRBJ2-7 - TRBV5-1 CASSLLSNTYEQYF TGCGCCAGCAGCTTGTTGTCTAATACCTACGAGCAGTACTTC
- TRBJ2-7 - TRBV28 CASSYSSYEQYF TGTGCCAGCAGTTATAGCTCCTACGAGCAGTACTTC
- TRBJ1-1 - TRBV5-1 CASSETGNKNTEAFF TGCGCCAGCAGCGAAACAGGGAACAAGAACACTGAAGCTTTCTTT
few TRBJ2-3 TRBD2 TRBV10-2 CASSESGGADTQYF TGCGCCAGCAGTGAGAGCGGGGGGGCAGATACGCAGTATTTT
few TRBJ2-7 - TRBV27 CASSQYPSVGQNYEQYF TGTGCCAGCAGTCAATACCCCTCCGTGGGACAAAACTACGAGCAGTACTTC
- TRBJ1-6 TRBD1 TRBV2 CASRDRGSPLHF TGTGCCAGCAGGGACAGGGGCTCCCCCCTCCACTTT
- TRBJ2-7 - TRBV6-1 CASSEGTPPYEQYF TGTGCCAGCAGTGAAGGGACACCCCCCTACGAGCAGTACTTC
- TRBJ2-5 TRBD2 TRBV7-8 CASSSPGLAGSQETQYF TGTGCCAGCAGCTCCCCGGGACTAGCGGGGAGCCAAGAGACCCAGTACTTC
few TRBJ2-7 TRBD1 TRBV5-6 CASGPGQGPYEQYF TGTGCCAGCGGACCGGGACAGGGGCCCTACGAGCAGTACTTC
few TRBJ2-5 TRBD1 TRBV6-5 CASSPGTGASETQYF TGTGCCAGCAGTCCAGGGACAGGGGCGTCGGAGACCCAGTACTTC
- TRBJ2-7 - TRBV11-2 CASNEWGRDPYEQYF TGTGCCAGCAACGAGTGGGGGCGCGACCCCTACGAGCAGTACTTC
- TRBJ1-4 - TRBV28 CASSLEGVEKLFF TGTGCCAGCAGTTTAGAGGGAGTTGAAAAACTGTTTTTT
- TRBJ2-2 TRBD2 TRBV5-6 CASSRLAGSGTGELFF TGTGCCAGCTCCAGACTAGCGGGGAGCGGAACCGGGGAGCTGTTTTTT
- TRBJ2-7 - TRBV11-2 CASSRGGRGYEQYF TGTGCCAGCAGCCGTGGGGGCAGGGGATACGAGCAGTACTTC
few TRBJ2-2 TRBD2 TRBV9 CASSVRASGNGELFF TGTGCCAGCAGCGTAAGGGCTAGCGGGAACGGGGAGCTGTTTTTT
- TRBJ2-7 - TRBV5-8 CASSLAGGSYEQYF TGTGCCAGCAGCTTGGCCGGGGGCTCCTACGAGCAGTACTTC
- TRBJ2-4 TRBD2 TRBV4-1 CASSQVGGGPAKNIQYF TGCGCCAGCAGCCAAGTAGGCGGGGGACCAGCCAAAAACATTCAGTACTTC
few TRBJ2-7 - TRBV20-1 CSALQSYEQYF TGCAGTGCTCTTCAGTCATACGAGCAGTACTTC
few TRBJ2-3 - TRBV9 CASSVTPGTDTQYF TGTGCCAGCAGCGTAACACCTGGTACAGATACGCAGTATTTT
- TRBJ2-7 - TRBV13 CASSLGQGFSYEQYF TGTGCCAGCAGCTTAGGCCAGGGATTCTCCTACGAGCAGTACTTC
- TRBJ1-2 TRBD1 TRBV28 CASSSDRGYGYTF TGTGCCAGCAGTTCCGACAGGGGGTATGGCTACACCTTC
- TRBJ1-4 - TRBV5-1 CASSLSGSGGEKLFF TGCGCCAGCAGCTTGAGCGGGTCCGGAGGGGAAAAACTGTTTTTT
few TRBJ1-2 TRBD1 TRBV27 CASSSTGGLYGYTF TGTGCCAGCAGTTCGACAGGGGGACTCTATGGCTACACCTTC
few TRBJ1-1 - TRBV5-4 CASSFSGNTEAFF TGTGCCAGCAGCTTTTCGGGGAACACTGAAGCTTTCTTT
- TRBJ1-4 - TRBV5-6 CASSSTLDATNEKLFF TGTGCCAGCAGCTCTACTCTTGATGCAACTAATGAAAAACTGTTTTTT
once TRBJ1-3 - TRBV28 CASSFGGSFSGNTIYF TGTGCCAGCAGTTTCGGGGGGAGCTTTAGCGGAAACACCATATATTTT
few TRBJ1-1 - TRBV27 CASISKQTTEAFF TGTGCCAGCATTTCGAAACAGACCACTGAAGCTTTCTTT
- TRBJ1-6 TRBD1 TRBV27 CASSWDRESPLHF TGTGCCAGCAGCTGGGACAGGGAATCACCCCTCCACTTT
- TRBJ2-7 TRBD2 TRBV6-1 CATGPGTSVYYEQYF TGTGCCACCGGGCCCGGGACTAGCGTGTACTACGAGCAGTACTTC
few TRBJ2-3 TRBD1 TRBV19 CASSMGQVVTDTQYF TGTGCCAGTAGTATGGGACAGGTGGTTACAGATACGCAGTATTTT
few TRBJ2-1 TRBD1 TRBV11-3 CASSLGGTDFNEQFF TGTGCCAGCAGCTTAGGAGGGACAGACTTCAATGAGCAGTTCTTC
few TRBJ1-1 - TRBV11-3 CASSLGGLTEAFF TGTGCCAGCAGCTTAGGGGGGCTCACTGAAGCTTTCTTT